This T cell receptor (beta chain) was documented in a study of lung T cells in sarcoidosis with Löfgren's syndrome. Study at large: Löfgren's syndrome patients were the main repertoire analysis focus.

The V gene's germline CDR1 is SGHRS and CDR2 YFSETQ. The V gene lost 0 bases and the J gene lost 8 bases, with 12 bases spanning the gap. This CDR3 contains 13 residues. TCRdb redid the calling of the reads with MiXCR, one entry per CDR3 protein. The profile shows roughly 20,000 distinct CDR3 sequences, 20% to 25% of them singletons. Study-wide findings and caveats: Shared TRAV12-1 and TRBV2 CDR3 motifs across Löfgren's syndrome patients reportedly suggested public CD4+ TCRs. TRAV12-1 and TRBV2 were reportedly most expanded in Löfgren's patients. In alpha-beta pairs, TRAV12-1 favored TRBV2, and their CDR3s were homologous.

A note on this clonotype: No antigen is known for it. Given a much more abundant clone one base away, this may be a read error.

Specimen: CD4+ T cells from PBMCs. This clonotype originated in a human donor with sarcoidosis (Löfgren's syndrome or another form), or a control subject (not recorded which). J is TRBJ2-7 and V is TRBV5-1, with unresolved D. The CDR3 reads CASSLGVTSKQYF. The CDR3 DNA is TGCGCCAGCAGCTTGGGGGTCACCAGCAAGCAGTACTTC.